The table lists the clone carrying this T cell receptor (beta chain) with a few counts. Using its own MiXCR run on the RT-PCR reads, TCRdb lists one record per CDR3 protein. The table shows about 680,000 distinct CDR3 sequences, with 12% to 15% occurring only once. The CDR3 covers 15 residues. Germline values: CDR1 SGHRS, CDR2 YFSETQ. The V and J ends lost 0 bases and 8 bases respectively, with 12 bases between them. V is TRBV5-1 and J is TRBJ1-6, with a weak D call TRBD1 (5 bases). This sequence was found in a female donor in good health, serving as a healthy control. Sequencing used memory CD4+ T cells from blood. The CDR3 sequence is CASSLERGLDSPLHF. In DNA form, the CDR3 reads TGCGCCAGCAGCTTGGAGAGGGGTTTGGATTCACCCCTCCACTTT.